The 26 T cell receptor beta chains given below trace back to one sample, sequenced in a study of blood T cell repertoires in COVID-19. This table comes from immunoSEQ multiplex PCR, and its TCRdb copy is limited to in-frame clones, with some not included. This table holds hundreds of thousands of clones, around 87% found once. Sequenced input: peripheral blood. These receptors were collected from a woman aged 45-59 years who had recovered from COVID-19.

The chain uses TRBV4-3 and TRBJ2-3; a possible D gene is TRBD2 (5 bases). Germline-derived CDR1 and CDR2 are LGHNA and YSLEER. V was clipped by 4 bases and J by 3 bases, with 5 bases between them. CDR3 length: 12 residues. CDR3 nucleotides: TGCGCCAGCAGCCGGAGGACAGATACGCAGTATTTT. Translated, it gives CASSRRTDTQYF.

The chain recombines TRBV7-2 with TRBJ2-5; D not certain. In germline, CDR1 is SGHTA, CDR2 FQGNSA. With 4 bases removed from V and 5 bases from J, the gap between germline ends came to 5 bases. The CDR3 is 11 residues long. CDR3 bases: TGTGCCAGCAGCTCTATCGAGACCCAGTACTTC. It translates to CASSSIETQYF.

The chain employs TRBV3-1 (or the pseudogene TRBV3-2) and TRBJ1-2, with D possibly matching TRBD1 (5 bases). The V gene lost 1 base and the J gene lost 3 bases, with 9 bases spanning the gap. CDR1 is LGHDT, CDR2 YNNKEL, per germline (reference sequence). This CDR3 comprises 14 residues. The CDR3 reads CASSQVARDYGYTF. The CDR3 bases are TGTGCCAGCAGCCAAGTTGCCAGGGACTATGGCTACACCTTC.

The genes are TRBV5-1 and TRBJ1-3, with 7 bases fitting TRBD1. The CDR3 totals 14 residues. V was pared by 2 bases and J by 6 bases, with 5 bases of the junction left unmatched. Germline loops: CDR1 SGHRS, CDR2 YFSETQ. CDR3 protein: CASSFTGEANTIYF. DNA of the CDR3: TGCGCCAGCAGCTTCACAGGGGAGGCAAACACCATATATTTT. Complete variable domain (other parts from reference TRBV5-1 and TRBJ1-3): KAGVTQTPRYLIKTRGQQVTLSCSPISGHRSVSWYQQTPGQGLQFLFEYFSETQRNKGNFPGRFSGRQFSNSRSEMNVSTLELGDSALYLCASSFTGEANTIYFGEGSWLTVV.

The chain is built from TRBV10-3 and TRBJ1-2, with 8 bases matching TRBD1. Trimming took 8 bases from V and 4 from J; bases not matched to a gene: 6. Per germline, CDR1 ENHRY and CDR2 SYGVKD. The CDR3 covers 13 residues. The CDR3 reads CAIWTGPGYGYTF. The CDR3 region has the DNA TGTGCCATCTGGACAGGGCCTGGCTATGGCTACACCTTC.

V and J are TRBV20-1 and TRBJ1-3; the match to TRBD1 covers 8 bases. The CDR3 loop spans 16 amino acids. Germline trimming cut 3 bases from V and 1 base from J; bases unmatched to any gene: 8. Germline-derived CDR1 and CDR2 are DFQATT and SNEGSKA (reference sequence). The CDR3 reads CSASFRGRGSGNTIYF. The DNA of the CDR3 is TGCAGTGCTAGTTTCAGGGGGCGAGGGTCTGGAAACACCATATATTTT.

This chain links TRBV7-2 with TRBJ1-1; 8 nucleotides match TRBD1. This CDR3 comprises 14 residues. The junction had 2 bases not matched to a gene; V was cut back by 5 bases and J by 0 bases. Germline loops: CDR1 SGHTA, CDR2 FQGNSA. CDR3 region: CASSMTGVNTEAFF. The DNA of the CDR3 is TGTGCCAGCAGCATGACAGGGGTGAACACTGAAGCTTTCTTT. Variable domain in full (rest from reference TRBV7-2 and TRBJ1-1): GAGVSQSPSNKVTEKGKDVELRCDPISGHTALYWYRQSLGQGLEFLIYFQGNSAPDKSGLPSDRFSAERTGGSVSTLTIQRTQQEDSAVYLCASSMTGVNTEAFFGQGTRLTVV.

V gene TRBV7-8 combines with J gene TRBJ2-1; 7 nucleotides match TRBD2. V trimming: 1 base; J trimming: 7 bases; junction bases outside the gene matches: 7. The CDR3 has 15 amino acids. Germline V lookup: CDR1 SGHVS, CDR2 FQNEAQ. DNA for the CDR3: TGTGCCAGCAGCTTAGGAAGCGGGAACGGAAATGAGCAGTTCTTC. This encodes CASSLGSGNGNEQFF.

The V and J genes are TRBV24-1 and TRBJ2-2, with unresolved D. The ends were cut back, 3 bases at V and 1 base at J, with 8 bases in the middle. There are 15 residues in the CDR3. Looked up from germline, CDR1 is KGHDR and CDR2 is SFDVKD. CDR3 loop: CATSDPHRNTGELFF. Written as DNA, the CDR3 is TGTGCCACCAGTGATCCCCATAGGAACACCGGGGAGCTGTTTTTT.

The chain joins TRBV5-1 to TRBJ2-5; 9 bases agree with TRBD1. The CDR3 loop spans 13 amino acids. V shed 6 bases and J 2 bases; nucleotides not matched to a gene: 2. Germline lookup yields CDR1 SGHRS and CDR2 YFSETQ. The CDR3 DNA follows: TGCGCCAGCAACGGACAGGGGCAAGAGACCCAGTACTTC. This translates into CASNGQGQETQYF.

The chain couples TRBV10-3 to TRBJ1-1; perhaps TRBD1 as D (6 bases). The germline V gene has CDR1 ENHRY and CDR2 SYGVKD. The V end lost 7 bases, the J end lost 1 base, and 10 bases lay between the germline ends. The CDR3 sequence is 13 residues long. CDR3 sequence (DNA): TGTGCCATCAAGCAACAGGGGAACACTGAAGCTTTCTTT. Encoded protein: CAIKQQGNTEAFF.

CDR3 sequence: CSASWGGAGNQPQHF. The CDR3 DNA is TGCAGTGCTAGTTGGGGGGGCGCGGGCAATCAGCCCCAGCATTTT. V gene TRBV20-1 combines with J gene TRBJ1-5, with TRBD1 as a possible D gene (6 bases). Germline CDR1 is DFQATT and CDR2 is SNEGSKA (reference sequence). V was clipped by 3 bases and J by 2 bases, with 14 bases between them. CDR3 size: 15 residues.

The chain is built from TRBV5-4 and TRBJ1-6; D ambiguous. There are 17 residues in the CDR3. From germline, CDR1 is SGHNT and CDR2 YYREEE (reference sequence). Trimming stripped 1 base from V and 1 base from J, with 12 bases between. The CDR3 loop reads CASSLYPRGSYNSPLHF. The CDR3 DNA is TGTGCCAGCAGCTTGTATCCACGGGGTTCCTATAATTCACCCCTCCACTTT.

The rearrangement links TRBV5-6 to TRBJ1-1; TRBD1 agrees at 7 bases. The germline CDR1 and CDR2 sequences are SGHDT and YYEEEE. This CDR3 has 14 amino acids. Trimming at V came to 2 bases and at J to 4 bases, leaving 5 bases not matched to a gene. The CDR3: CASSFRGSGTEAFF. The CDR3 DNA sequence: TGTGCCAGCAGCTTCAGGGGGTCCGGCACTGAAGCTTTCTTT.

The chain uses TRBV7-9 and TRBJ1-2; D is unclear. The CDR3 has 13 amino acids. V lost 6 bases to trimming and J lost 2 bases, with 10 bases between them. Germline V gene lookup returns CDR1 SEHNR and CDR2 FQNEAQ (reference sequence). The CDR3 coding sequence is TGTGCCAGCAGTCCCCCCCTCAACTATGGCTACACCTTC. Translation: CASSPPLNYGYTF.

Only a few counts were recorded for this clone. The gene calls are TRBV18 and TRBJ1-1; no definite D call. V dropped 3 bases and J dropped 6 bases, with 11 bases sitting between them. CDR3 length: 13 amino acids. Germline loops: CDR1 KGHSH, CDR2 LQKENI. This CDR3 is CASSPLTQSEAFF. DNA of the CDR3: TGTGCCAGCTCACCCCTGACTCAGTCTGAAGCTTTCTTT.

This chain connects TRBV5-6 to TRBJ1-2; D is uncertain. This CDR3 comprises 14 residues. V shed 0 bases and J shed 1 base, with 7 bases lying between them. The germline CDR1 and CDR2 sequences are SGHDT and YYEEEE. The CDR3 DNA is TGTGCCAGCAGCTTGGTAGTTTTTAACTATGGCTACACCTTC. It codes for CASSLVVFNYGYTF.

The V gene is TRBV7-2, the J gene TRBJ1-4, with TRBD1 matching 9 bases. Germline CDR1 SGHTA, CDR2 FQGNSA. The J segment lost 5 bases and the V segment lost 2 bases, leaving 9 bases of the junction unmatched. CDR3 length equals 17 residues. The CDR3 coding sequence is TGTGCCAGCAGCTTAAATCTACGACAGGGGGGGAATGAAAAACTGTTTTTT. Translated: CASSLNLRQGGNEKLFF. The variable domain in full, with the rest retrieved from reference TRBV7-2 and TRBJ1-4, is GAGVSQSPSNKVTEKGKDVELRCDPISGHTALYWYRQSLGQGLEFLIYFQGNSAPDKSGLPSDRFSAERTGGSVSTLTIQRTQQEDSAVYLCASSLNLRQGGNEKLFFGSGTQLSVL.

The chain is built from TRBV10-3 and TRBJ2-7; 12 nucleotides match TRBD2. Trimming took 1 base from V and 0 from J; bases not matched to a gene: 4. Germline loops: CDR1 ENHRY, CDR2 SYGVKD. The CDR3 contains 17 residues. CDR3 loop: CAISELRLAGVSYEQYF. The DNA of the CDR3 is TGTGCCATCAGTGAGTTGAGACTAGCGGGAGTCTCCTACGAGCAGTACTTC.

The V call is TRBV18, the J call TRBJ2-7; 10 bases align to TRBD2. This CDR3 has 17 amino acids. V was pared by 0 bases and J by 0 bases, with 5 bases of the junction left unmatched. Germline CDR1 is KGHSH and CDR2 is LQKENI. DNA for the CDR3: TGTGCCAGCTCACCACCCGGACTAGCGGATAGCTCCTACGAGCAGTACTTC. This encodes CASSPPGLADSSYEQYF.

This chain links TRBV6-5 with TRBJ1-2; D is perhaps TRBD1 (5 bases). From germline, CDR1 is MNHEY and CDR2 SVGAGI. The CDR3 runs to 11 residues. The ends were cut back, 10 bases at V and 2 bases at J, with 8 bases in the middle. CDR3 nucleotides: TGTGCCACCGACAGAAACTATGGCTACACCTTC. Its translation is CATDRNYGYTF.

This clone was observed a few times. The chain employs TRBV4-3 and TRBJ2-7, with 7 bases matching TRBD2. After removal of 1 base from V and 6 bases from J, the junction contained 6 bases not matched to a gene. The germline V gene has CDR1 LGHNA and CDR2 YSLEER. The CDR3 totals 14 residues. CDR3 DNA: TGCGCCAGCAGCCAAGGACTAGCCGCTAGCGAGCAGTACTTC. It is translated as CASSQGLAASEQYF.

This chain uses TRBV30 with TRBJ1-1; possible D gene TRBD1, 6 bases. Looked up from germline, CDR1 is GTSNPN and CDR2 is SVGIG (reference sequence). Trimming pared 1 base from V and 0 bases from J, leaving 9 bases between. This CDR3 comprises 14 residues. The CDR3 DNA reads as TGTGCCTGGAGTGAAGCAGGGGTGAACACTGAAGCTTTCTTT. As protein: CAWSEAGVNTEAFF.

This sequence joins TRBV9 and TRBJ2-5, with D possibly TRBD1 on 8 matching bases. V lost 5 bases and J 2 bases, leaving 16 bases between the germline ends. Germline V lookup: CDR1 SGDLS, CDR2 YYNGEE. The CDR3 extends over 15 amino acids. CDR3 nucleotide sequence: TGTGCCAGCAGTGGCACAGGGGGAGGGCAAGAGACCCAGTACTTC. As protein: CASSGTGGGQETQYF.

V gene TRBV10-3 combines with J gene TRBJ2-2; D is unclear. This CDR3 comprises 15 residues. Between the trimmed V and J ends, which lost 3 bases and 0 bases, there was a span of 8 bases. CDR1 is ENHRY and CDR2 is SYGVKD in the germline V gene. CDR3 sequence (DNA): TGTGCCATCAGTGAATGGCGGTCGAACACCGGGGAGCTGTTTTTT. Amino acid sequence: CAISEWRSNTGELFF.

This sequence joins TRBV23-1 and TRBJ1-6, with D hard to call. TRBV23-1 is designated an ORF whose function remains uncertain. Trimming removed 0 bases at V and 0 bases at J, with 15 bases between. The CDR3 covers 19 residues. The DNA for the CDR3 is TGCGCCAGCAGTCAATCAGTTCTATACCAAAGCTCCTATAATTCACCCCTCCACTTT. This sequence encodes CASSQSVLYQSSYNSPLHF.